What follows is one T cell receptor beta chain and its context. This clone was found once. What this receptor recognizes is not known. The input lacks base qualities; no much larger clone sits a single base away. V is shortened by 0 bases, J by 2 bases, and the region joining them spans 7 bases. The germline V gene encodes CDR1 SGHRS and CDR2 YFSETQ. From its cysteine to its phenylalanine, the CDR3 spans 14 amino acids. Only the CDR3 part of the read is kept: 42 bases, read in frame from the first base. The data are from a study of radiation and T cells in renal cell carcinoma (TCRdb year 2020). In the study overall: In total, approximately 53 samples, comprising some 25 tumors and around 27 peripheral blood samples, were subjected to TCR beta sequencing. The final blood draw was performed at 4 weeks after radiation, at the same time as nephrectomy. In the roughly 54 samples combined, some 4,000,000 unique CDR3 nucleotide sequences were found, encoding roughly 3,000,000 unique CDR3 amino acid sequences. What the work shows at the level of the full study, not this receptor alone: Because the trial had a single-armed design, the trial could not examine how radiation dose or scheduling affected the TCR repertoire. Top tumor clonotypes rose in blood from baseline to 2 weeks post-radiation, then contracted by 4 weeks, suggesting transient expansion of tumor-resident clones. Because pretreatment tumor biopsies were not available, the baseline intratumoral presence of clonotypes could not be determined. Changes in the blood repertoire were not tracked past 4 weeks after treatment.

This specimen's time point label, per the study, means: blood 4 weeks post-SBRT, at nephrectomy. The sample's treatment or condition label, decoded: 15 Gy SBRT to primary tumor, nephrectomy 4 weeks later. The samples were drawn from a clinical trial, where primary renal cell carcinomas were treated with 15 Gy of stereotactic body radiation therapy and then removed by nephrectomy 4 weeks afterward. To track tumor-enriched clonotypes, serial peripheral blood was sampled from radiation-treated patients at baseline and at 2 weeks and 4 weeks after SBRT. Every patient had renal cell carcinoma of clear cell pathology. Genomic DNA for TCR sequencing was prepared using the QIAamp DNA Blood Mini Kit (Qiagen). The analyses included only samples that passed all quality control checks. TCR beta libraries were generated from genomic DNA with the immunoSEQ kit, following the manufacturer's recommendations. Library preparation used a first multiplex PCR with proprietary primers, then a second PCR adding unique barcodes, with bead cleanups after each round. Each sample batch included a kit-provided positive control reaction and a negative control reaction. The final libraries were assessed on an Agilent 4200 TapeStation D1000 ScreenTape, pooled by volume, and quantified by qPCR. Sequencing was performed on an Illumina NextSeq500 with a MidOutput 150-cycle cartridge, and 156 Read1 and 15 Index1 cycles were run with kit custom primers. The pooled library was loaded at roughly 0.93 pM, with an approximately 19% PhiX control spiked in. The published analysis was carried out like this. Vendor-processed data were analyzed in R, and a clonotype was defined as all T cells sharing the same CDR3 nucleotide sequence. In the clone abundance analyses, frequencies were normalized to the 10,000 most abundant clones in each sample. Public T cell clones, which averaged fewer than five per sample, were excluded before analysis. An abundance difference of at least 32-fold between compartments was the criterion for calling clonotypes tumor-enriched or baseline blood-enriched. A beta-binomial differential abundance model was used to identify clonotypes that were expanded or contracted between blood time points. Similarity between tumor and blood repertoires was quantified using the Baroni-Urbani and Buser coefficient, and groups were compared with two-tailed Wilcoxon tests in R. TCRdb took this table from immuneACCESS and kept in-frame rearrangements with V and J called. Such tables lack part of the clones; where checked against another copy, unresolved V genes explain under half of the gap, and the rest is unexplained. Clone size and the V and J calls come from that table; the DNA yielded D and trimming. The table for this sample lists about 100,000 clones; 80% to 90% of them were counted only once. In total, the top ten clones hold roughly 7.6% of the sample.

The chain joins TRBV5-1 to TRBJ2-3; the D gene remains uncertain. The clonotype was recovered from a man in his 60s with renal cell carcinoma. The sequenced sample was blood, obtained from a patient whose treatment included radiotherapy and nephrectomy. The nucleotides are TGCGCCAGCAGCTTGGGGCCGAACACAGATACGCAGTATTTT. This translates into CASSLGPNTDTQYF.